This T cell receptor beta chain was sequenced in a study of T-cell memory formation after mild COVID-19. Study in general: TCR clusters were largely donor specific.

Germline trimming cut 11 bases from V and 2 bases from J; bases unmatched to any gene: 12. Per germline, CDR1 SEHNR and CDR2 FQNEAQ (reference sequence). This CDR3 is built from 16 residues. This clonotype was recorded many times. Its antigen is not identified. Whole-study findings and limits: Memory sampled before infection contained some responding clones, suggesting cross-reactive memory joined. CD4/CD8 balance held among clones contracting day 15 to 85, and later expanders leaned CD4+. Those CD4+ clones that contracted were mainly in CM and EM (CD8+ ones in EMRA).

TCRdb reprocessed the 5' RACE reads with MiXCR, giving one entry per CDR3 protein. Of roughly 300,000 distinct CDR3 sequences in the sample, roughly 8.2% were seen once. This chain uses TRBV7-9 with TRBJ2-6; 7 nucleotides match TRBD1. This receptor was taken from a man between 18 and 35 years old who had mild COVID-19 (a few samples of this study predate the infection). Cell type and time point are not known. The sample was PBMCs or a T cell subset sorted from them (not recorded which). In DNA form, the CDR3 reads TGTGCCTTTCAAAGGGACAGTGCAACTGGGGCCAACGTCCTGACTTTC. This translates into CAFQRDSATGANVLTF.